This TCR beta chain was sequenced for a study of monozygotic twins with cystic fibrosis. Study-wide background: Libraries were built from around 3 micrograms of fragmented DNA using about 16 PCR cycles.

Assay: immunoSEQ multiplex PCR; the TCRdb copy retains only in-frame clones and omits some. The sample yields 25,000 to 35,000 clones, roughly 80% seen once. The germline CDR1 and CDR2 sequences are SGHTA and FQGNSA. Trimming left V 7 bases short and J 6 bases short, with 19 bases between. The CDR3 has 15 residues. Remarks on this clone: The antigen is undetermined.

Regarding the study as a whole: Nucleotide-identical clonotype sharing was significantly higher within monozygotic CF twin pairs than between unrelated CF individuals. Shared CDR3 numbers were not associated with age, concordance or severity.

Sequenced input: blood. The rearrangement joins TRBV7-2 to TRBJ2-1; D unclear. The sequence derives from a girl aged 2-10 years with cystic fibrosis. The CDR3 nucleotides read TGTGCCAGCACCCTATATCGTTCGCGAAGCAATGAGCAGTTCTTC. It specifies CASTLYRSRSNEQFF.